This T cell receptor beta chain comes out of a study of HIV-infected patients and healthy controls. The V and J ends lost 5 bases and 5 bases, in that order; junction bases with no gene match: 3. The CDR3 extends over 15 amino acids. Germline-derived CDR1 and CDR2 are ENHRY and SYGVKD. All unsorted peripheral T cells were captured because whole blood was used without fractionation. About 500 ng RNA was reverse transcribed with alpha and beta constant-region primers. Separate chain-specific third strand synthesis with multiplexing indices produced the alpha and beta libraries. TCRdb called the 5' RACE reads again in MiXCR, with one record for every CDR3 protein. The data show under 7,500 distinct CDR3 sequences, over 9.5% seen once. Relative to its sample, this clonotype is medium-sized.

The chain is built from TRBV10-3 and TRBJ2-1, with TRBD2 matching over 13 bases. The receptor was derived from an adult with HIV infection. Sequences were derived from blood, sampled before antiretroviral therapy. The CDR3 region has the DNA TGTGCCATCAGTTTCGGGACTAGCGGGAACAATGAGCAGTTCTTC. Translating it yields CAISFGTSGNNEQFF.